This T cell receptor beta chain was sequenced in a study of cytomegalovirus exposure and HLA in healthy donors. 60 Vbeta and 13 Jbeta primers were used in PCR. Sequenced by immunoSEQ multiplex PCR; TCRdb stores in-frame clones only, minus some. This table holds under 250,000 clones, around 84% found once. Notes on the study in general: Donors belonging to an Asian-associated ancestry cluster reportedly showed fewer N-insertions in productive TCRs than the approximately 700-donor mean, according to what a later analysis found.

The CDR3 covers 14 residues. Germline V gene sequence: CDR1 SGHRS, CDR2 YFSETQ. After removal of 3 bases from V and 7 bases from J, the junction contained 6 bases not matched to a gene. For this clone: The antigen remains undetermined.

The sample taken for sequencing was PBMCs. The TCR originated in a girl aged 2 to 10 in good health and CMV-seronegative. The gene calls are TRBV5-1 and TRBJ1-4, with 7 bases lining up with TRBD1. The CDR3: CASSSGGEGEKLFF. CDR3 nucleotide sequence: TGCGCCAGCAGCTCAGGGGGTGAGGGTGAAAAACTGTTTTTT.